This T cell receptor (beta chain) was sequenced for a study of blood T cell repertoires in COVID-19. Study-wide background: Donors in the United States, Italy and Spain gave samples during acute or convalescent COVID-19. PBMCs, B-cell-depleted T cells, or T cells were the source of the cDNA or gDNA that made up the material.

The germline V gene has CDR1 MDHEN and CDR2 SYDVKM. CDR3 length equals 16 residues. Trimming removed 3 bases at V and 2 bases at J, with 11 bases between. Original handling: Amplification from reference gene primers served as the basis for estimated nucleated cell counts. Sequencing used immunoSEQ multiplex PCR; TCRdb keeps in-frame clones, though not all of them. The DNA was the basis for D and trimming; V, J and clone size are from that table. Seen here are some 45,000 clones, about 90% observed once, and the top ten hold about a tenth. Specimen: peripheral blood. The chain couples TRBV28 to TRBJ2-6; no firm D call. The source of this sequence is a man aged 50 to 59 with active COVID-19. CDR3 region: CASSFAAHTGANVLTF. The CDR3 DNA sequence: TGTGCCAGCAGTTTTGCGGCACACACTGGGGCCAACGTCCTGACTTTC. The full variable domain, with the rest looked up from reference TRBV28 and TRBJ2-6, is DVKVTQSSRYLVKRTGEKVFLECVQDMDHENMFWYRQDPGLGLRLIYFSYDVKMKEKGDIPEGYSVSREKKERFSLILESASTNQTSMYLCASSFAAHTGANVLTFGAGSRLTVL.